This TCR beta chain emerged from a study of blood T cell repertoires in COVID-19 (dated by TCRdb to 2018 to 2021). Describing the broader study: Samples from collaborators originated in the United States, Italy and Spain and spanned both the acute and convalescent phases of COVID-19. The prospective study material was composed of cDNA or gDNA derived from T cells, B-cell-depleted T cells, or PBMCs. Deeply sampled blood TCRbeta repertoires from subjects exposed to, actively infected with, or recovered from COVID-19 were included in the dataset. The repertoires were released in a freely available public database meant as a resource for research on the immune response to SARS-CoV-2. The samples were drawn from two sources: the first 160 participants of the ongoing ImmuneRACE study, and over 950 subjects contributed by 6 global collaborators. The sample metadata nearly always contained a de-identified subject ID, COVID-19 status, age in years and sex. HLA class I and class II types, where available, came from metadata supplied by the sample provider rather than from assay-based typing.

The collaborating institutions used their own protocols to collect whole blood in K2EDTA tubes. For TCRbeta analysis, collaborators shipped samples as frozen whole blood, isolated PBMCs, or DNA extracted from either of those sample types. The CDR3 has 12 amino acids, counting the end cysteine and phenylalanine. Left in the record is the CDR3 DNA by itself, 36 bases read in frame from the first base. Cut back by 7 bases and 7 bases, the V and J ends lie 14 bases apart. According to the germline V gene, CDR1 reads SQVTM and CDR2 reads ANQGSEA. A word on this clone: This clone's antigen is unknown. There are no base qualities to consult, and no much larger clone falls within one base.

TCRbeta CDR3 regions were amplified from genomic DNA using the immunoSEQ Assay, a bias-controlled multiplex PCR. The source study handled its data this way. The number of nucleated cells in each sample was estimated by amplification of reference gene primers within the assay. To quantify the absolute abundance of each unique TCRbeta CDR3 rearrangement, sequence reads were collapsed and filtered. For each sample, productive Simpson clonality was calculated as the square root of Simpson's diversity index over productive rearrangements. TCRdb took over this immuneACCESS table, retaining in-frame rearrangements with V and J assigned. Such tables are incomplete; in checked studies, under half of the missing clones stem from an unresolved V gene, and the remainder is unexplained. The V and J calls and clone size are taken from that table; D and trimming were inferred from the DNA. The sample table holds about 380,000 clones, of which 75% to 90% were seen once. The ten largest make up roughly 3.9% of the sample.

What the study reported, not specific to this receptor: How much clinical and demographic metadata was included differed by source and by participant, and the metadata was provided uncurated.

The specimen was peripheral blood. The V gene is TRBV29-1 and the J gene is TRBJ2-4; a tentative D match to TRBD2 spans 5 bases. The clonotype originates from a woman under 30 with acute or convalescent COVID-19. The DNA reads as follows: TGCAGCGCCACTTCTAGCCGGAACATTCAGTACTTC. This gives the protein CSATSSRNIQYF.